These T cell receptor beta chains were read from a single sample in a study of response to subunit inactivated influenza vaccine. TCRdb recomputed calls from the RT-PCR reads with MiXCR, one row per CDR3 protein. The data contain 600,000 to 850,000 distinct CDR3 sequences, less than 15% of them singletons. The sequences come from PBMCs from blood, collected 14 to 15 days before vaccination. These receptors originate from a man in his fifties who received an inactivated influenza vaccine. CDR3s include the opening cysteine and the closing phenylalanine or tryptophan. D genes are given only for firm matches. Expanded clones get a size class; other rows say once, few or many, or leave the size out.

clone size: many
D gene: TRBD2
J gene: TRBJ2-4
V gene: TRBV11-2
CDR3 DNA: TGTGCCAGCAGCCCGTTGACTAGCGGGGTAGCCAAAAACATTCAGTACTTC
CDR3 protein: CASSPLTSGVAKNIQYF

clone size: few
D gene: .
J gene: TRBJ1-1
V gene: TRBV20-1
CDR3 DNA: TGCAGTGCTAAAGCAACCGGGATCTGGGACACTGAAGCTTTCTTT
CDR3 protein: CSAKATGIWDTEAFF

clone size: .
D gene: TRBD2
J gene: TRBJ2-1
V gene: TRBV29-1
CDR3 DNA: TGCAGCGTTAGGCGGGACTACCCAGATGAGCAGTTCTTC
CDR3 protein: CSVRRDYPDEQFF

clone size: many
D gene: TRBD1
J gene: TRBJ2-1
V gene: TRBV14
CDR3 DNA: TGTGCCAGCAGCCAAGATATTACGAGACAGGGGGCTTTTGATGAGCAGTTCTTC
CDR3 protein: CASSQDITRQGAFDEQFF

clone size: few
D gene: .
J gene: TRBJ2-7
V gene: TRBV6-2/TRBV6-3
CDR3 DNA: TGTGCCAGCAGCTCAGGACGTCTCTCGAGCTCCTACGAGCAGTACTTC
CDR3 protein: CASSSGRLSSSYEQYF

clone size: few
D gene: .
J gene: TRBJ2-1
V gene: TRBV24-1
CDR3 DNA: TGTGCCACCAGTGACGAAAAGACCTACGATAAACAGTTCTTC
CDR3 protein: CATSDEKTYDKQFF

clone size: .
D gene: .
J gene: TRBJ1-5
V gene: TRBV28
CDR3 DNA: TGTGCCAGCAGTTTGAATGAGAGCCCCTTTCAGCCCCAGCATTTT
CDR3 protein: CASSLNESPFQPQHF

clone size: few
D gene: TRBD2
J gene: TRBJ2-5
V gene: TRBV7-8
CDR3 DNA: TGTGCCAGCAGCTCTCGCCGATGGGCGGGGGGGCCAGAGACCCAGTACTTC
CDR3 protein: CASSSRRWAGGPETQYF

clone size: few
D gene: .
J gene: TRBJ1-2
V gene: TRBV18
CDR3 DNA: TGTGCCAGCTCACCAGCTGGGGTTGGCTACACCTTC
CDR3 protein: CASSPAGVGYTF

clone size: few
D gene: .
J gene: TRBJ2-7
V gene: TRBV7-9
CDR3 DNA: TGTGCCAGCAGCTTAAGTCTTACGAGCGAGCAGTACTTC
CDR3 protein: CASSLSLTSEQYF

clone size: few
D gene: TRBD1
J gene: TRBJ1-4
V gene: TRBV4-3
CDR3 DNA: TGCGCCAGCAGCCAAGAATGGGGAGGGGGCCTAGGTGAAAAACTGTTTTTT
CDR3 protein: CASSQEWGGGLGEKLFF

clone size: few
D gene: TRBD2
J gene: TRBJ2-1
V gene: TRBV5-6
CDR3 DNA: TGTGCCAGCAGCACAGGACTAGCGGTAGTTTACAATGAGCAGTTCTTC
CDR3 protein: CASSTGLAVVYNEQFF

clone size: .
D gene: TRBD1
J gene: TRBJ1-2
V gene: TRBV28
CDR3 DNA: TGTGCCAGCAGTTTCCCGACAGGGAACTATGGCTACACCTTC
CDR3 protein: CASSFPTGNYGYTF

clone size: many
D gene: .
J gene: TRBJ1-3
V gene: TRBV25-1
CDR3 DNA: TGTGCCAGCAGCCCCAAACCGGAATCCGGGCCCTCTGGAAACACCATATATTTT
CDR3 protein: CASSPKPESGPSGNTIYF

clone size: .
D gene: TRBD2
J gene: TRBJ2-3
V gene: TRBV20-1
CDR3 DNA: TGCAGTGCCCCCGGGAGGGAAGGGGGCACAGATACGCAGTATTTT
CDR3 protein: CSAPGREGGTDTQYF

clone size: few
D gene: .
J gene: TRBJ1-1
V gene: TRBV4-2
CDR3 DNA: TGTGCCAGCAGCCAAGCGTGGGCCGGTAGGGCTTTCTTT
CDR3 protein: CASSQAWAGRAFF

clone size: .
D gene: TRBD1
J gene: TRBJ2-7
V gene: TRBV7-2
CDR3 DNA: TGTGCCAGCAGCTCTGCAGGGGGTGAGGGCTACGAGCAGTACTTC
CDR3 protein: CASSSAGGEGYEQYF

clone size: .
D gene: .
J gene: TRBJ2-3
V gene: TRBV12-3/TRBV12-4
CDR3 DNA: TGTGCCAGCACCCCCGATAGCAACACAGATACGCAGTATTTT
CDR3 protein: CASTPDSNTDTQYF

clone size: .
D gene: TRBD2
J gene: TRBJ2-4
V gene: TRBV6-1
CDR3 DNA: TGTGCCAGCAGTCCCCCACTAGCGGTGGGGCTAGCCAAAAACATTCAGTACTTC
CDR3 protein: CASSPPLAVGLAKNIQYF

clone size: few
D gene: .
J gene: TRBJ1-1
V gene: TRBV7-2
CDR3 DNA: TGTGCCAGCAGCCTTCAGAGAGGCGCGAACACTGAAGCTTTCTTT
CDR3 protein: CASSLQRGANTEAFF

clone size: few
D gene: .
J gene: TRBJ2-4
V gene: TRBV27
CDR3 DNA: TGTGCCAGCAGTTTCGGCCCCGGGCCGCAAAACATTCAGTACTTC
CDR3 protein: CASSFGPGPQNIQYF

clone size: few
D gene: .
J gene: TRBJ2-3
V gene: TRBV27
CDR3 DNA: TGTGCCAGCAGTGTGAGGACCACAGATACGCAGTATTTT
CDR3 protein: CASSVRTTDTQYF